A selection of T cell receptor beta chains follows, all from one sample in a study of control samples from healthy donors and cancer patients. Clones were sequenced by immunoSEQ multiplex PCR, and TCRdb holds only the in-frame ones, with some missing. In the table there are roughly 21,000 clones, less than 90% of which are singletons. The sample was PBMCs. The receptors shown here come from a man aged 60 to 69 with colorectal cancer. The conserved cysteine and the conserved F or W are not part of the CDR3 here. The D gene is left open where the match is weak. Not all rows give a size; the values are once, few, many and, for expanded clones, a class.

d_call	v_call	clone_size	cdr3_aa
TRBD1	TRBV20-1	NA	SASLRRGQDGYT
NA	TRBV6-2/TRBV6-3	NA	ASSYRNRLTGHEQF
TRBD2	TRBV25-1	NA	ASSETTGTSGYNEQF
NA	TRBV27	NA	ASSLSGVGGLDGYT
NA	TRBV14	NA	ASSPFGTKYQETQY
NA	TRBV12-3/TRBV12-4	NA	ASSYSNQPQH
NA	TRBV5-4	NA	ASTHASRHYEQY
NA	TRBV6-1	NA	ASSEGNSPLH
TRBD1	TRBV18	NA	ASSPRTGAVDEQF
TRBD2	TRBV3-1/TRBV3-2	NA	ASSQDPSGASSTDTQY
NA	TRBV5-5	few	ASSLGPSSNQPQH
NA	TRBV4-1	NA	ASSQDQARANTEAF
NA	TRBV9	NA	ASSVGPGARLF
NA	TRBV19	NA	ASNSQGMDTEAF
NA	TRBV3-1/TRBV3-2	NA	ASRKVDSNYGYT
NA	TRBV5-1	NA	ASSLLQGNTGELF
NA	TRBV3-1/TRBV3-2	NA	ASSLKQETQY
NA	TRBV18	NA	ASSPSNSPLH
TRBD2	TRBV4-2	NA	ASSIQRFSGGTTYEQY
NA	TRBV6-5	NA	ASASEEKLF
NA	TRBV19	NA	ASSVQVQNTEAF
NA	TRBV5-1	NA	ASSLTGAYEQY
NA	TRBV6-5	NA	ASSYDPKQVTYEQY
NA	TRBV21-1	NA	ASSKVPTEERQPQH
NA	TRBV7-9	few	ASRPGPIGYT
NA	TRBV2	NA	ASIEAEGSEAF
NA	TRBV25-1	NA	ASSEASGKLF
NA	TRBV24-1	NA	ATSATANNQPQH
TRBD1	TRBV11-2	few	ASSGTRGRRYGYT
NA	TRBV2	NA	ASSLTEYNEQF
NA	TRBV5-1	NA	ASTGDGNSGNTIY
TRBD2	TRBV7-2	NA	ASSLDLLAGAGAKNIQY
NA	TRBV6-2/TRBV6-3	NA	ASSYGAGNQPQH
NA	TRBV5-1	NA	ASRPAGIGSSGANVLT
TRBD1	TRBV6-1	once	ASSARSTGGINYGYT
NA	TRBV29-1	NA	SVERWGGYT
NA	TRBV6-6	NA	ASSIPGLQETQY
NA	TRBV11-3	NA	ASSFAQNTEAF
NA	TRBV7-9	NA	ASSPFGYHYEQY
TRBD1	TRBV6-6	once	ASCHLTGTGNSPLH
TRBD2	TRBV5-1	NA	ASSSPTGLQETQY
TRBD1	TRBV19	NA	ASRTGTGNTGELF
NA	TRBV5-1	NA	ASSLEGLYQPQH
NA	TRBV5-1	few	ASSLGQRSPGELF
NA	TRBV9	once	ASSVATGFPDTQY
NA	TRBV6-5	few	ASSFHRDTYEQY